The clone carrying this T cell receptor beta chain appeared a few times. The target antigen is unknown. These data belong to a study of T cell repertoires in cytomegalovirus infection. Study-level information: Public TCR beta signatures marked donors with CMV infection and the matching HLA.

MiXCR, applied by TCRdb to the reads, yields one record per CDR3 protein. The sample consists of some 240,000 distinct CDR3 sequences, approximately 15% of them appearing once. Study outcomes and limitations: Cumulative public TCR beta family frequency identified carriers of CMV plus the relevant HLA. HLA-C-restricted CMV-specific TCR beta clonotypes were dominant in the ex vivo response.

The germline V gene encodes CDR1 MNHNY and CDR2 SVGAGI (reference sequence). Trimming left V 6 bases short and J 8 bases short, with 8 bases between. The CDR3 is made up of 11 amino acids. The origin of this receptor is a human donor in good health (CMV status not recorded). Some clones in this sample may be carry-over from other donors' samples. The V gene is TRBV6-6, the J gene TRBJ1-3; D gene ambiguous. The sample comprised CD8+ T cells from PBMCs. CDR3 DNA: TGTGCCAGCAGCCTCGGGGACACCATATATTTT. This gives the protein CASSLGDTIYF.